This entry lists 8 T cell receptor beta chains sequenced from one sample in a study of cytomegalovirus exposure and HLA in healthy donors. The primer mix had 60 Vbeta and 13 Jbeta primers. Using immunoSEQ multiplex PCR, the repertoire was profiled, and TCRdb retains in-frame clones only, with some absent. In the table there are approximately 190,000 clones, over 75% of which are singletons. Sequencing input: PBMCs. Receptor source: a middle-aged man in good health and CMV-seropositive.

This rearrangement joins TRBV7-2 to TRBJ2-1, with a tentative D call TRBD2 (6 bases). V was clipped by 5 bases and J by 9 bases, with 17 bases between them. The CDR3 covers 14 residues. Germline CDR1 is SGHTA and CDR2 is FQGNSA. CDR3 bases: TGTGCCAGCAGCCCCGTGGAGGGTATAGGTGAGCAGTTCTTC. Protein product: CASSPVEGIGEQFF.

CDR3 DNA sequence: TGTGCCAGCAGTTCTAGCGGCCCCTACGAGCAGTACTTC. Its protein product is CASSSSGPYEQYF. V usage is TRBV27 and J usage is TRBJ2-5; 7 positions agree with TRBD2. The J call may be in error: the DNA end matches TRBJ2-7 better. The CDR3 spans 13 residues. The germline V gene has CDR1 MNHEY and CDR2 SMNVEV (reference sequence).

The sample holds a few counts of this clone. The rearrangement joins TRBV7-9 to TRBJ2-1; 11 bases map to TRBD1. This CDR3 spans 16 amino acids. Germline V gene lookup returns CDR1 SEHNR and CDR2 FQNEAQ (reference sequence). The V and J ends lost 2 bases and 9 bases, in that order; junction bases with no gene match: 9. Here the CDR3 reads CASSLLRDRGVREQFF. In nucleotides, the CDR3 is TGTGCCAGCAGCTTATTAAGGGACAGGGGGGTGCGTGAGCAGTTCTTC.

This clone turned up a few times. The chain combines TRBV28 with TRBJ2-3, with 10 positions matching TRBD2. This CDR3 region has 14 residues. The ends lost 8 bases at V and 5 bases at J; junction bases unmatched: 7. Germline assignment: CDR1 MDHEN and CDR2 SYDVKM. CDR3 sequence (DNA): TGTGCCAGCTGGGCTAGCGGGGGTGGAGATACGCAGTATTTT. It translates to CASWASGGGDTQYF. The full variable domain, its missing parts supplied by reference TRBV28 and TRBJ2-3, is DVKVTQSSRYLVKRTGEKVFLECVQDMDHENMFWYRQDPGLGLRLIYFSYDVKMKEKGDIPEGYSVSREKKERFSLILESASTNQTSMYLCASWASGGGDTQYFGPGTRLTVL.

This chain uses TRBV15 with TRBJ1-6; 10 nucleotides align to TRBD1. V lost 5 bases and J lost 9; bases outside the gene matches: 1. Germline CDR1 LNHNV, CDR2 YYDKDF (reference sequence). There are 13 residues in the CDR3. The CDR3 bases are TGTGCCACCAGCGGGGACAGGGGTTCACCCCTCCACTTT. Translated: CATSGDRGSPLHF.

The chain employs TRBV7-6 and TRBJ1-4; TRBD1 matches at 8 bases. Germline CDR1 and CDR2: SGHVS and FNYEAQ. This CDR3 is 14 amino acids long. Losses at the gene ends were 7 bases for V and 10 bases for J; bases not matched to a gene: 11. CDR3 in amino acids: CASTEDRGAGKLFF. CDR3 bases: TGTGCCAGCACCGAAGACAGGGGCGCGGGAAAACTGTTTTTT.

Details on this clone: The same CDR3 also results from other DNA sequences found in this sample. V and J are TRBV28 and TRBJ2-7, with 8 bases identical to TRBD1. Germline CDR1 and CDR2: MDHEN and SYDVKM. V shed 8 bases, J shed 0 bases, and the junction held 6 bases outside the gene matches. This CDR3 contains 14 residues. The CDR3 loop is CASHPGGTSYEQYF. CDR3 nucleotides: TGTGCCAGCCATCCAGGGGGCACCTCCTACGAGCAGTACTTC.

This chain's CDR3 is CASSEGTGASRRDKTF. In DNA form, the CDR3 reads TGCGCCAGCAGTGAGGGGACAGGGGCGTCCAGGAGGGATAAGACCTTC. The chain joins TRBV10-1 to TRBJ1-2; 10 bases agree with TRBD1. CDR1 WNHNN and CDR2 SYGVQD come from the germline V gene (reference sequence). The J segment lost 14 bases and the V segment lost 2 bases, leaving 17 bases of the junction unmatched. The CDR3 consists of 16 residues.